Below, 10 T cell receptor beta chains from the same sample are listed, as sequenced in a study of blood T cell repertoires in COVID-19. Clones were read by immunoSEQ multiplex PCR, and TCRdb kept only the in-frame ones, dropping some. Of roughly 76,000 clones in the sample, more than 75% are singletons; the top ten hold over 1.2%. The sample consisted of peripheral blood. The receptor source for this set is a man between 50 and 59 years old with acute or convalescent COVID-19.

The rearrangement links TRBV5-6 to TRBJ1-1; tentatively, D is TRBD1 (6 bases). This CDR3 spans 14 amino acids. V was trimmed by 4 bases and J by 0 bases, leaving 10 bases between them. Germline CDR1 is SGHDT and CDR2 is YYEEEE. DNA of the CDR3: TGTGCCAGCAGCCTGGGGGCGCTGAACACTGAAGCTTTCTTT. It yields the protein CASSLGALNTEAFF.

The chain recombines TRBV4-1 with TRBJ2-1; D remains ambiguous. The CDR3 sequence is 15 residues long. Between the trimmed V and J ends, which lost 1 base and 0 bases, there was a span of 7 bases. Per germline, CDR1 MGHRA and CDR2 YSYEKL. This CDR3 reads CASSQGLSSYNEQFF. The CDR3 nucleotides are TGCGCCAGCAGCCAAGGTCTGAGCTCCTACAATGAGCAGTTCTTC.

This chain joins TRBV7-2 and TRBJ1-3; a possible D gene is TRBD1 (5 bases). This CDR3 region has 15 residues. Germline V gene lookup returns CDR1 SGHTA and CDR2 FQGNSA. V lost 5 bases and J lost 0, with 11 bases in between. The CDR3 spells CASSHPGSSGNTIYF. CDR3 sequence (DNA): TGTGCCAGCAGCCATCCAGGGTCCTCTGGAAACACCATATATTTT.

The CDR3 DNA sequence: TGTGCCAGCAGCTTGAGGGGAACTAATGAAAAACTGTTTTTT. Translation gives CASSLRGTNEKLFF. This chain connects TRBV5-4 to TRBJ1-4; a possible D gene is TRBD1 (5 bases). Between the trimmed V and J ends, which lost 1 base and 1 base, there was a span of 5 bases. This CDR3 region has 14 residues. Germline V gene lookup returns CDR1 SGHNT and CDR2 YYREEE (reference sequence).

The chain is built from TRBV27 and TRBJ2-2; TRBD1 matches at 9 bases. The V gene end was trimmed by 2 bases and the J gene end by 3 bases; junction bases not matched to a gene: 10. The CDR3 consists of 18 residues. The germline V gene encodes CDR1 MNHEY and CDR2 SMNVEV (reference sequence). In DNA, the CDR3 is TGTGCCAGCAGTTTACGGGTCCCGGGACAGGGATACACCGGGGAGCTGTTTTTT. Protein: CASSLRVPGQGYTGELFF.

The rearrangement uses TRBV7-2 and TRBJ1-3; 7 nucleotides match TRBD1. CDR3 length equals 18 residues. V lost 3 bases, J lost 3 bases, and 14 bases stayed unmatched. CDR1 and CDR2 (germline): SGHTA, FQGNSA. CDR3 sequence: CASSLGQQGIVFGNTIYF. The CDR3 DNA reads TGTGCCAGCAGCTTGGGGCAACAGGGGATTGTCTTTGGAAACACCATATATTTT.

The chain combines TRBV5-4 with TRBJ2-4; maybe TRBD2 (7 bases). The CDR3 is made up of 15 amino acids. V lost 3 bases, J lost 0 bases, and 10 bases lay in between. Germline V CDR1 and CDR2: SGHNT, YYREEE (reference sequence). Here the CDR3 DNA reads TGTGCCAGCAGCTGGGGGGGGCAAGCCAAAAACATTCAGTACTTC. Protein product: CASSWGGQAKNIQYF.

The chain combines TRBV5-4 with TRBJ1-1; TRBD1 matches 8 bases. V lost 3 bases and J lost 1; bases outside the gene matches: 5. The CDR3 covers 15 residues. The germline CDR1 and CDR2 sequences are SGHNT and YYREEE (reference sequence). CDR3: CASSSTQGANTEAFF. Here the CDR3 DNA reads TGTGCCAGCAGCTCCACTCAGGGGGCGAACACTGAAGCTTTCTTT.

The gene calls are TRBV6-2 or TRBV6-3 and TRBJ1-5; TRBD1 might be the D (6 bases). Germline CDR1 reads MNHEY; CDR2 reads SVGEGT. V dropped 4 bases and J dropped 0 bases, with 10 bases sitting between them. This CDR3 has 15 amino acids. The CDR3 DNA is TGTGCCAGCAGTTGGGACAACTATAGCAATCAGCCCCAGCATTTT. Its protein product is CASSWDNYSNQPQHF.

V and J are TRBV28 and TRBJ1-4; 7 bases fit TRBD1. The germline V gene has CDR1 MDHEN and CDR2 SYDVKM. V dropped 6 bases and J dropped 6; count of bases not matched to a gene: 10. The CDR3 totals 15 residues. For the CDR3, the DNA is TGTGCCAGCAGGCGACAGGGCGGTTTGGATGAAAAACTGTTTTTT. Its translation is CASRRQGGLDEKLFF. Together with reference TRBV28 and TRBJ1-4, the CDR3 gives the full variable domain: DVKVTQSSRYLVKRTGEKVFLECVQDMDHENMFWYRQDPGLGLRLIYFSYDVKMKEKGDIPEGYSVSREKKERFSLILESASTNQTSMYLCASRRQGGLDEKLFFGSGTQLSVL.